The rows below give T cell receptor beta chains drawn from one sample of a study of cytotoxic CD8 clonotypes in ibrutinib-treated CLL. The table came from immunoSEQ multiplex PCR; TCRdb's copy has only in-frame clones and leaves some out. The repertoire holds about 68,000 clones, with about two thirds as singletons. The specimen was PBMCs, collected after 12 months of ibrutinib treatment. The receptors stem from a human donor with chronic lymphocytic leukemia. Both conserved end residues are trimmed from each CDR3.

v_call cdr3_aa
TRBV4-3 ASSQEWGENYEQY
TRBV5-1 ASKGAGSQETQY
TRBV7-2 ASSAGTGFYGYT
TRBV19 ASSIVGTETYEQY
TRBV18 ASSPGQLNTEAF
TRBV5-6 ASSPGTALRLF
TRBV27 ASSLTGDYGYT
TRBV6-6 ASSFGRGNSEAF
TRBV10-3 AIGGGNYGYT
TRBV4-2 ASSQARGAAYNEQF
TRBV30 AWSPLFAANTGELF
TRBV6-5 ASSYSGGAGELF
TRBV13 ASSGRDRSTDTQY
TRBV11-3 ASSPGLATDTQY
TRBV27 ASSLYGGQETQY
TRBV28 ASRTGSVPDTQY
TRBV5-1 ATSRTGKNEKLF
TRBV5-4 ASSLEPKETQY
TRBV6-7 ASSSDRAISYEQY
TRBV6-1 ASSGQGHQPQH
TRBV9 ASSVEPNTEAF
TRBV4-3 ASSQDKLAQQY
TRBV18 ASSPLQGIETNEKLF
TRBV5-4 ASTPVGGSQETQY
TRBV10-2 ASKGILAGGPSETQY
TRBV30 AWSGTGTNEKLF
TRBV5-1 ASSSGLLNTGELF
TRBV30 AWSWPGAYEQY
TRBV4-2 ASSQGLAGDSITGELF
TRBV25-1 ASSEYGPAGELF
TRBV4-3 ASSQDVGANEKLF
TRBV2 ASRGPAQY
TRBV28 ASKKDNEQF
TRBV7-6 ASSLVNGLYNEQF
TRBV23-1 ASSPDPLSLGSQPQH
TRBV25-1 ASSGPWQRNEKLF
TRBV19 ASSTRAGSPYEQY
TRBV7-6 ASSLGDRADGNTIY
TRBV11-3 ASSLGSGLEGTGELF
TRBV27 ASRRRATEAF